The sequence of this T cell receptor (beta chain) was determined in a study of CD4+ T cells in melanoma. Study-level findings and limits: Reportedly, melanoma neoantigen-specific CD4+ T cells showed varied differentiation states. CD8+ T cell, macrophage and B cell function reportedly correlated with neoantigen-specific CD4+ T cells.

Trimming stripped 6 bases from V and 4 bases from J, with 9 bases between. The V gene's germline CDR1 is PRHDT and CDR2 FYEKMQ (reference sequence). This CDR3 is 12 amino acids long. Comment on this clone: Its antigen is not known.

Profiling relied on immunoSEQ multiplex PCR, and the TCRdb table lists in-frame clones only, not all of them. The table shows some 150,000 clones, with about nine tenths occurring only once. The TCR originated in a human donor with melanoma. V and J are TRBV13 and TRBJ2-5; tentative D call: TRBD1 (6 bases). The CDR3 is CASRWGRETQYF. For the CDR3, the DNA is TGTGCCAGCAGGTGGGGGCGAGAGACCCAGTACTTC.